Each of the 31 T cell receptor beta chains below was sequenced from the same sample in a study of Ad26.COV2.S vaccination and SARS-CoV-2 variants. Sequenced by immunoSEQ multiplex PCR; TCRdb stores in-frame clones only, minus some. The sample includes fewer than 100,000 clones, more than 65% of them seen just once. The sample in question was peripheral blood, obtained after recovery from COVID-19. The receptors were gathered from a human donor who had recovered from COVID-19.

The rearrangement links TRBV29-1 to TRBJ1-1, with 10 bases aligning to TRBD1. The ends lost 7 bases at V and 5 bases at J; junction bases unmatched: 7. This CDR3 has 13 residues. The germline V gene encodes CDR1 SQVTM and CDR2 ANQGSEA. The CDR3 region is CSGGTGEGTEAFF. The CDR3 bases are TGCAGCGGAGGGACAGGGGAGGGGACTGAAGCTTTCTTT. The full variable domain, in which reference TRBV29-1 and TRBJ1-1 provide the parts outside the CDR3, is SAVISQKPSRDICQRGTSLTIQCQVDSQVTMMFWYRQQPGQSLTLIATANQGSEATYESGFVIDKFPISRPNLTFSTLTVSNMSPEDSSIYLCSGGTGEGTEAFFGQGTRLTVV.

The gene calls are TRBV19 and TRBJ1-2; TRBD1 might be the D (5 bases). Between the trimmed V and J ends, which lost 8 bases and 5 bases, there was a span of 27 bases. CDR1 LNHDA and CDR2 SQIVND come from the germline V gene (reference sequence). This CDR3 spans 17 amino acids. DNA of the CDR3: TGTGCCAGTCTCATGTCCCACACGGGACGGAACTTATATGGCTACACCTTC. Translated, it gives CASLMSHTGRNLYGYTF.

This chain links TRBV28 with TRBJ1-1; TRBD1 agrees at 9 bases. The germline CDR1 and CDR2 sequences are MDHEN and SYDVKM. Trimming at V came to 6 bases and at J to 3 bases, leaving 5 bases not matched to a gene. This CDR3 has 14 residues. CDR3 coding DNA: TGTGCCAGCAGGGGACAGGGAGGATACACTGAAGCTTTCTTT. Its protein product is CASRGQGGYTEAFF.

This chain connects TRBV7-6 to TRBJ2-1; TRBD1 is a possible D gene (6 bases). V shed 2 bases and J shed 3 bases, with 17 bases lying between them. This CDR3 contains 17 residues. CDR1 is SGHVS and CDR2 is FNYEAQ in the germline V gene. The CDR3 loop reads CASSLSVMGQLYNEQFF. In DNA form, the CDR3 reads TGTGCCAGCAGCTTAAGTGTTATGGGACAACTCTACAATGAGCAGTTCTTC. The whole variable domain, remainder taken from reference TRBV7-6 and TRBJ2-1, is GAGVSQSPRYKVTKRGQDVALRCDPISGHVSLYWYRQALGQGPEFLTYFNYEAQQDKSGLPNDRFSAERPEGSISTLTIQRTEQRDSAMYRCASSLSVMGQLYNEQFFGPGTRLTVL.

The chain couples TRBV7-6 to TRBJ2-1; 11 nucleotides align to TRBD2. The germline CDR1 and CDR2 sequences are SGHVS and FNYEAQ. This CDR3 spans 16 amino acids. The trim removed 1 base at V and 5 bases at J, leaving 4 bases unmatched. The CDR3 protein is CASSLGTSGSNNEQFF. CDR3 in DNA: TGTGCCAGCAGCTTAGGTACTAGCGGGAGTAACAATGAGCAGTTCTTC.

The V and J genes are TRBV5-6 and TRBJ2-2, with D uncertain. The germline V gene has CDR1 SGHDT and CDR2 YYEEEE. The CDR3 is made up of 12 amino acids. V shed 4 bases and J shed 7 bases, with 8 bases lying between them. CDR3 sequence (DNA): TGTGCCAGCAGCCCCGCACACGGGGAGCTGTTTTTT. Translating it yields CASSPAHGELFF.

The chain carries TRBV7-9 and TRBJ1-1; D is possibly TRBD1 (5 bases). The CDR3 consists of 15 residues. CDR1 is SEHNR, CDR2 FQNEAQ, per germline (reference sequence). The ends were cut back, 5 bases at V and 4 bases at J, with 17 bases in the middle. The CDR3 region is CASSHPYNGGTEAFF. In DNA form, the CDR3 reads TGTGCCAGCAGCCATCCGTACAACGGGGGCACTGAAGCTTTCTTT.

This chain links TRBV7-2 with TRBJ2-2, with D uncertain. From germline, CDR1 is SGHTA and CDR2 FQGNSA. Between the trimmed V and J ends, which lost 2 bases and 4 bases, there was a span of 11 bases. CDR3 length equals 15 residues. CDR3: CASSLQAGPTGELFF. In nucleotides, the CDR3 is TGTGCCAGCAGCTTACAGGCAGGACCCACCGGGGAGCTGTTTTTT.

The chain joins TRBV19 to TRBJ2-1; 7 bases map to TRBD2. Per germline, CDR1 LNHDA and CDR2 SQIVND (reference sequence). Trimming removed 3 bases from V and 10 bases from J; junction bases left unmatched: 0. This CDR3 is 11 amino acids long. CDR3 residues: CASSMGGEQFF. The DNA for the CDR3 is TGTGCCAGTAGTATGGGAGGGGAGCAGTTCTTC.

This clone was seen only a few times. The rearrangement links TRBV19 to TRBJ2-1, with D possibly matching TRBD2 (5 bases). This CDR3 region has 15 residues. The V end was cut by 5 bases, the J end by 1 base, with 12 bases between. Germline CDR1 is LNHDA and CDR2 is SQIVND (reference sequence). For the CDR3, the DNA is TGTGCCAGTAGTCCTAGCCCCATTTCCTACAATGAGCAGTTCTTC. This translates into CASSPSPISYNEQFF. Full variable domain (outside the CDR3, taken from reference TRBV19 and TRBJ2-1): DGGITQSPKYLFRKEGQNVTLSCEQNLNHDAMYWYRQDPGQGLRLIYYSQIVNDFQKGDIAEGYSVSREKKESFPLTVTSAQKNPTAFYLCASSPSPISYNEQFFGPGTRLTVL.

V is TRBV4-1 and J is TRBJ2-1, with TRBD2 identical over 11 bases. There are 16 residues in the CDR3. The ends lost 1 base at V and 12 bases at J; junction bases unmatched: 11. Germline V gene data show CDR1 as MGHRA and CDR2 as YSYEKL. The CDR3 DNA is TGCGCCAGCAGCCAAGTCGGAAGTCTAGCGGGAGGTGGGCAGTTCTTC. Its translation: CASSQVGSLAGGGQFF.

This clone was detected a few times. The genes are TRBV7-9 and TRBJ1-2, with D possibly matching TRBD1 (5 bases). Trimming took 3 bases from V and 2 from J, leaving 10 bases between them. The CDR3 is 14 residues long. Germline V gene data show CDR1 as SEHNR and CDR2 as FQNEAQ (reference sequence). The CDR3 loop is CASSFLQGNYGYTF. The CDR3 DNA sequence: TGTGCCAGCAGCTTTCTGCAGGGAAACTATGGCTACACCTTC.

The rearrangement joins TRBV9 to TRBJ2-7; 9 bases are shared with TRBD2. The V gene's germline CDR1 is SGDLS and CDR2 YYNGEE. Trimming at V came to 4 bases and at J to 7 bases, leaving 12 bases not matched to a gene. The CDR3 length is 15 residues. The DNA of the CDR3 is TGTGCCAGCAGCCCGGGACTAGCTGACTCCAGGGAGCAGTACTTC. It translates to CASSPGLADSREQYF.

The rearrangement joins TRBV19 to TRBJ2-2, with 14 bases lining up with TRBD2. V lost 3 bases to trimming and J lost 0 bases; unmatched junction nucleotides: 3. Germline-derived CDR1 and CDR2 are LNHDA and SQIVND (reference sequence). This CDR3 is 18 amino acids long. CDR3 residues: CASSIRLAGGTNTGELFF. CDR3 in DNA: TGTGCCAGTAGTATCCGACTAGCGGGAGGGACGAACACCGGGGAGCTGTTTTTT. The whole variable domain, remainder taken from reference TRBV19 and TRBJ2-2, is DGGITQSPKYLFRKEGQNVTLSCEQNLNHDAMYWYRQDPGQGLRLIYYSQIVNDFQKGDIAEGYSVSREKKESFPLTVTSAQKNPTAFYLCASSIRLAGGTNTGELFFGEGSRLTVL.

The chain joins TRBV11-2 to TRBJ1-2; D unresolved. V lost 0 bases, J lost 2 bases, and 10 bases lay in between. Germline V gene data show CDR1 as SGHAT and CDR2 as FQNNGV. The length of the CDR3 is 15 residues. The CDR3 sequence: CASSLDPGGNYGYTF. CDR3 nucleotides: TGTGCCAGCAGCTTAGATCCGGGAGGAAACTATGGCTACACCTTC.

The J gene is TRBJ1-1, the V gene TRBV28; D remains ambiguous. V gave up 7 bases and J gave up 0 bases, with 18 bases separating them. Germline V gene lookup returns CDR1 MDHEN and CDR2 SYDVKM. The CDR3 covers 16 residues. Written as DNA, the CDR3 is TGTGCCAGCACCCTAAACGGTCGGTTACTGAACACTGAAGCTTTCTTT. It yields the protein CASTLNGRLLNTEAFF.

V and J are TRBV6-6 and TRBJ2-3; D uncertain. The CDR3 is made up of 16 amino acids. Germline V CDR1 and CDR2: MNHNY, SVGAGI (reference sequence). V lost 0 bases and J lost 4, with 14 bases in between. CDR3 sequence: CASSYSISGFADTQYF. For the CDR3, the DNA is TGTGCCAGCAGTTACTCGATCTCTGGATTCGCAGATACGCAGTATTTT.

V usage is TRBV19 and J usage is TRBJ1-2; a weak D match, TRBD1 (5 bases). Trimming shortened V by 4 bases and J by 4 bases, and 13 bases separated the two germline ends. In germline, CDR1 is LNHDA, CDR2 SQIVND (reference sequence). The CDR3 contains 14 residues. The CDR3 sequence: CASSTTGLPYGYTF. Written as DNA, the CDR3 is TGTGCCAGTAGTACAACGGGACTGCCCTATGGCTACACCTTC.

V gene TRBV20-1 combines with J gene TRBJ1-5, with TRBD1 as a possible D gene (5 bases). Per germline, CDR1 DFQATT and CDR2 SNEGSKA (reference sequence). V was clipped by 3 bases and J by 1 base, with 16 bases between them. The CDR3 is made up of 16 amino acids. The CDR3 loop is CSASVHTGGSNQPQHF. The CDR3 coding sequence is TGCAGTGCTAGTGTACATACCGGGGGAAGCAATCAGCCCCAGCATTTT.

The CDR3 sequence: CASSLAQGANQPQHF. The CDR3 DNA is TGTGCCAGCAGCCTGGCCCAAGGAGCCAATCAGCCCCAGCATTTT. The chain carries TRBV5-6 and TRBJ1-5; D gene uncertain. The CDR3 is made up of 15 amino acids. The V end was cut by 4 bases, the J end by 3 bases, with 14 bases between. Germline V gene data show CDR1 as SGHDT and CDR2 as YYEEEE. Filled out from reference TRBV5-6 and TRBJ1-5, the complete variable domain reads DAGVTQSPTHLIKTRGQQVTLRCSPKSGHDTVSWYQQALGQGPQFIFQYYEEEERQRGNFPDRFSGHQFPNYSSELNVNALLLGDSALYLCASSLAQGANQPQHFGDGTRLSIL.

The CDR3 DNA is TGCGCCAGCAGCCAAGTGGGGGGCTACGAGCAGTACTTC. Translated, it gives CASSQVGGYEQYF. J is TRBJ2-7 and V is TRBV4-1, with D possibly being TRBD2 (6 bases). The CDR3 length is 13 residues. Germline V gene lookup returns CDR1 MGHRA and CDR2 YSYEKL. V gave up 1 base and J gave up 3 bases, with 7 bases separating them.

This chain connects TRBV28 to TRBJ1-1, with 8 bases matching TRBD1. V was pared by 6 bases and J by 5 bases, with 5 bases of the junction left unmatched. The CDR3 sequence is 13 residues long. CDR1 MDHEN and CDR2 SYDVKM come from the germline V gene. CDR3 amino acids: CASSLTGDTEAFF. CDR3 DNA: TGTGCCAGCAGCCTGACAGGGGATACTGAAGCTTTCTTT. Based on the CDR3 plus reference TRBV28 and TRBJ1-1, the full variable domain is DVKVTQSSRYLVKRTGEKVFLECVQDMDHENMFWYRQDPGLGLRLIYFSYDVKMKEKGDIPEGYSVSREKKERFSLILESASTNQTSMYLCASSLTGDTEAFFGQGTRLTVV.

The chain couples TRBV4-2 to TRBJ2-4; D remains unclear. Trimming pared 6 bases from V and 3 bases from J, leaving 12 bases between. Looked up from germline, CDR1 is LGHNA and CDR2 is YNFKEQ. This CDR3 contains 14 residues. The CDR3 DNA follows: TGTGCCAGCAGTCCTGGGTCGTTCAAAAACATTCAGTACTTC. Protein: CASSPGSFKNIQYF.

The chain combines TRBV3-1 (or the pseudogene TRBV3-2) with TRBJ2-7; D gene unclear. The length of the CDR3 is 12 residues. The germline V gene has CDR1 LGHDT and CDR2 YNNKEL (reference sequence). V dropped 2 bases and J dropped 1 base, with 3 bases sitting between them. The CDR3 loop reads CASSQLSYEQYF. The CDR3 region has the DNA TGTGCCAGCAGCCAATTGTCCTACGAGCAGTACTTC.

The chain carries TRBV5-5 and TRBJ2-5; TRBD1 is a possible D gene (6 bases). Germline CDR1 SGHKS, CDR2 YYEKEE (reference sequence). V was shortened by 7 bases and J by 2 bases, with 18 bases between the two germline ends. The CDR3 has 15 amino acids. The CDR3 reads CASGSTGQLQETQYF. The DNA of the CDR3 is TGTGCCAGCGGGTCAACGGGACAACTACAAGAGACCCAGTACTTC.

The rearrangement uses TRBV27 and TRBJ1-1; weak D call: TRBD1 (5 bases). The CDR3 sequence is 14 residues long. Deletions cut 5 bases from V and 4 bases from J, with 14 bases between. From germline, CDR1 is MNHEY and CDR2 SMNVEV (reference sequence). CDR3 in DNA: TGTGCCAGCAGTGCCAGGGTCCGGGCCACTGAAGCTTTCTTT. It encodes CASSARVRATEAFF.

V and J are TRBV19 and TRBJ2-1, with D maybe TRBD1 (5 bases). V lost 0 bases and J 2 bases, leaving 5 bases between the germline ends. The CDR3 contains 14 residues. The germline V gene has CDR1 LNHDA and CDR2 SQIVND (reference sequence). This CDR3 reads CASSIDRAYNEQFF. In DNA form, the CDR3 reads TGTGCCAGTAGTATAGACAGGGCCTACAATGAGCAGTTCTTC.

This chain links TRBV7-2 with TRBJ2-3; the D gene is possibly TRBD1 (5 bases). Looked up from germline, CDR1 is SGHTA and CDR2 is FQGNSA. Trimming took off 0 bases at V and 2 bases at J, with 12 bases between the two ends. The CDR3 consists of 16 residues. As DNA, the CDR3 is TGTGCCAGCAGCTTAGCGCCAGGGTATTCCACAGATACGCAGTATTTT. It is translated as CASSLAPGYSTDTQYF.

The chain uses TRBV28 and TRBJ1-5, with D perhaps TRBD1 (5 bases). Germline V gene lookup returns CDR1 MDHEN and CDR2 SYDVKM. The CDR3 sequence is 18 residues long. V was clipped by 1 base and J by 6 bases, with 22 bases between them. Written as DNA, the CDR3 is TGTGCCAGCAGTTTATTAGAGCGGGACCGAGCCCACTCTCAGCCCCAGCATTTT. Translated: CASSLLERDRAHSQPQHF.

This clone was counted only a few times. CDR3 nucleotides: TGTGCCAGCAGTCGCGTTGTGGATTCACCCCTCCACTTT. This sequence encodes CASSRVVDSPLHF. The chain has TRBV7-3 and TRBJ1-6; D unresolved. V lost 6 bases and J lost 8, with 11 bases in between. Germline CDR1 is SGHTA and CDR2 is FQGTGA. This CDR3 is 13 amino acids long.

This chain uses TRBV2 with TRBJ1-2; no reliable D call. Trimming stripped 6 bases from V and 3 bases from J, with 8 bases between. Germline V gene lookup returns CDR1 SNHLY and CDR2 FYNNEI. This CDR3 region has 12 residues. The CDR3 DNA reads as TGTGCCAGCAGCTGGGGTGACTATGGCTACACCTTC. Translation: CASSWGDYGYTF.